This T cell receptor (beta chain) originates from a study of cytomegalovirus exposure and HLA in healthy donors. Study-wide background: HLA-typed donors contributed 65 million to 95 million unique TCRs, which were held in an early data release. Study-level findings and limits: Previously analyzed data showed that most TCR beta V segments were productive at a frequency of about 90% or about 30%.

This clone was detected only a few times. Antigen: not known. Germline-derived CDR1 and CDR2 are SGHRS and YFSETQ. V dropped 4 bases and J dropped 8; count of bases not matched to a gene: 16. The CDR3 extends over 16 amino acids. With 60 Vbeta and 13 Jbeta primers, the PCR was carried out. Clones were sequenced by immunoSEQ multiplex PCR, and TCRdb holds only the in-frame ones, with some missing. The sample has 150,000 to 200,000 clones, about 9% seen once. The sequence was collected from a woman in her thirties in good health and CMV-seropositive. The sequenced material came from PBMCs. The chain carries TRBV5-1 and TRBJ2-3, with 7 positions matching TRBD2. CDR3: CASSPGAAGVTSTQYF. CDR3 nucleotide sequence: TGCGCCAGCAGCCCTGGGGCGGCGGGAGTTACTAGTACGCAGTATTTT.